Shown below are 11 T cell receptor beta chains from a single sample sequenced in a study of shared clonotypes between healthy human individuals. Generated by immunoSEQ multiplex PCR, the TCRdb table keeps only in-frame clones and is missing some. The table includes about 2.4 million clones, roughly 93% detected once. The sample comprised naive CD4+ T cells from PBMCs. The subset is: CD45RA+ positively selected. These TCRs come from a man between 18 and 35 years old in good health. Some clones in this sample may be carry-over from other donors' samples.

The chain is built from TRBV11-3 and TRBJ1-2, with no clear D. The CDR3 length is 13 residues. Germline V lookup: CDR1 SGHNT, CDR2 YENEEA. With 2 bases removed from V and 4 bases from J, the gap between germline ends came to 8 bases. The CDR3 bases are TGTGCCAGCAGCTTATTCCCCCTCTATGGCTACACCTTC. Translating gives CASSLFPLYGYTF.

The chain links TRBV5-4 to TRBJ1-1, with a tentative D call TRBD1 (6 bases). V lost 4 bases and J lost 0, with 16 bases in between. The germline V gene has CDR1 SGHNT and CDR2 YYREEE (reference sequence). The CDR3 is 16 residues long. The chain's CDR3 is CASSLLDRPMNTEAFF. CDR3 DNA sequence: TGTGCCAGCAGCCTCCTGGACAGACCTATGAACACTGAAGCTTTCTTT.

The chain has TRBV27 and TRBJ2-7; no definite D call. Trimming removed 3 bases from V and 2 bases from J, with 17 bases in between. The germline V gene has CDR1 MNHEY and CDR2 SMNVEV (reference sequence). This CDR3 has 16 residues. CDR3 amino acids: CASSFHWPSSTYEQYF. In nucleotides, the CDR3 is TGTGCCAGCAGTTTCCATTGGCCTTCCTCCACCTACGAGCAGTACTTC.

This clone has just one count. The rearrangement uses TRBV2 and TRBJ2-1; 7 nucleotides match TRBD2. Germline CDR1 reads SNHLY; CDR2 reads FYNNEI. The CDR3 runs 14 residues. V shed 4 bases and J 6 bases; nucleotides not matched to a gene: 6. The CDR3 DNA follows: TGTGCCAGCAGTGTGCGGGAGAGGTCCAATGAGCAGTTCTTC. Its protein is CASSVRERSNEQFF. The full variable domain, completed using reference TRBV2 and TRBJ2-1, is EPEVTQTPSHQVTQMGQEVILRCVPISNHLYFYWYRQILGQKVEFLVSFYNNEISEKSEIFDDQFSVERPDGSNFTLKIRSTKLEDSAMYFCASSVRERSNEQFFGPGTRLTVL.

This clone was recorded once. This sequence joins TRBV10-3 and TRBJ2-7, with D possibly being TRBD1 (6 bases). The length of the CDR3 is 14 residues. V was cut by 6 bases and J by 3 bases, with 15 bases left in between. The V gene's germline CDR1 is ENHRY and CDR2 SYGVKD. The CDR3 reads CAISWDKGFYEQYF. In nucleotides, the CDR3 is TGTGCCATCAGCTGGGACAAGGGATTCTACGAGCAGTACTTC.

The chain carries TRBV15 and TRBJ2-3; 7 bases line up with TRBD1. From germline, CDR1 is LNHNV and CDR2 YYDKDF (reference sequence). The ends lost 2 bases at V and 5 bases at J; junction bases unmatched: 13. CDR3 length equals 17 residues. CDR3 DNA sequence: TGTGCCACCAGCAGACCTGGGTTGACAGGGTATGGAGATACGCAGTATTTT. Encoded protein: CATSRPGLTGYGDTQYF.

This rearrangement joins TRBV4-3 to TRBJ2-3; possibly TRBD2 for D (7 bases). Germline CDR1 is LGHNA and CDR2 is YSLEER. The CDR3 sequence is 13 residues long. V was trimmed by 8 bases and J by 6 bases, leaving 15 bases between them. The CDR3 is CASAAGGPDTQYF. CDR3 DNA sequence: TGCGCCAGCGCCGCCGGGGGGCCGGATACGCAGTATTTT.

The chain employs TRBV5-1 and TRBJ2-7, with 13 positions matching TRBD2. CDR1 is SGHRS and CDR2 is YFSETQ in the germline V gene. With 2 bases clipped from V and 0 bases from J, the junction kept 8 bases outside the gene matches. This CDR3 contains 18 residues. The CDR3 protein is CASSFGLAGATSSYEQYF. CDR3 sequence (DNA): TGCGCCAGCAGCTTTGGACTAGCGGGAGCCACTAGCTCCTACGAGCAGTACTTC. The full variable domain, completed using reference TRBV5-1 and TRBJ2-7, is KAGVTQTPRYLIKTRGQQVTLSCSPISGHRSVSWYQQTPGQGLQFLFEYFSETQRNKGNFPGRFSGRQFSNSRSEMNVSTLELGDSALYLCASSFGLAGATSSYEQYFGPGTRLTVT.

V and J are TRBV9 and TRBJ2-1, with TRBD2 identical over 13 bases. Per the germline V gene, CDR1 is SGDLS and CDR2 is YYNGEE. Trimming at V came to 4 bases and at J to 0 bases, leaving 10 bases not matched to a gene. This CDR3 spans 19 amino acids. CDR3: CASSPRTSGSVSSYNEQFF. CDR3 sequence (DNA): TGTGCCAGCAGCCCCCGGACTAGCGGGAGTGTGAGCTCCTACAATGAGCAGTTCTTC.

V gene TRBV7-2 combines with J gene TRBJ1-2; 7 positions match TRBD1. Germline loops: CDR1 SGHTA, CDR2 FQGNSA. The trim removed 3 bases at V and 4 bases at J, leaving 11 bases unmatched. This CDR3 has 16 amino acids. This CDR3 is CASSLGTATIVYGYTF. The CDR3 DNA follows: TGTGCCAGCAGCTTGGGGACAGCGACCATTGTCTATGGCTACACCTTC. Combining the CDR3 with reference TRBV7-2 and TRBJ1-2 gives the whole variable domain GAGVSQSPSNKVTEKGKDVELRCDPISGHTALYWYRQSLGQGLEFLIYFQGNSAPDKSGLPSDRFSAERTGGSVSTLTIQRTQQEDSAVYLCASSLGTATIVYGYTFGSGTRLTVV.

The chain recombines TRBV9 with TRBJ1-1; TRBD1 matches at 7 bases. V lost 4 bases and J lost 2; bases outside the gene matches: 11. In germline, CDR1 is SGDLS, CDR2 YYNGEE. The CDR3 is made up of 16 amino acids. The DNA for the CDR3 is TGTGCCAGCAGCCCGTTAACCGGGACAGCTAACACTGAAGCTTTCTTT. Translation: CASSPLTGTANTEAFF.